This T cell receptor (beta chain) was observed in a study of identical twins. TCRdb redid the calling of the 5' RACE reads with MiXCR, one entry per CDR3 protein. In the table there are more than 400,000 distinct CDR3 sequences, approximately 14% of which are singletons. Study-level results: Insertion counts were lower in abundant cord blood beta clonotypes, a trend that memory repertoires did not show.

The length of the CDR3 is 16 residues. V was pared by 0 bases and J by 5 bases, with 16 bases between. Germline lookup yields CDR1 MNHEY and CDR2 SVGAGI. Regarding this clonotype: Its matching antigen is unknown.

This sample was also put to use in a study of yellow fever vaccine responses in identical twins. That study adds: Reportedly, the response of twins' T cells to the vaccine seemed partly convergent, partly personalized.

Sequencing used CD4+ T cells sorted from blood. The sequence was obtained from a woman between 18 and 30 years old in good health. The rearrangement joins TRBV6-5 to TRBJ1-2; perhaps TRBD1 as D (5 bases). CDR3 nucleotides: TGTGCCAGCAGTTACTCGGGGAAGGGAAAGGGGTATGGCTACACCTTC. Its protein product is CASSYSGKGKGYGYTF.